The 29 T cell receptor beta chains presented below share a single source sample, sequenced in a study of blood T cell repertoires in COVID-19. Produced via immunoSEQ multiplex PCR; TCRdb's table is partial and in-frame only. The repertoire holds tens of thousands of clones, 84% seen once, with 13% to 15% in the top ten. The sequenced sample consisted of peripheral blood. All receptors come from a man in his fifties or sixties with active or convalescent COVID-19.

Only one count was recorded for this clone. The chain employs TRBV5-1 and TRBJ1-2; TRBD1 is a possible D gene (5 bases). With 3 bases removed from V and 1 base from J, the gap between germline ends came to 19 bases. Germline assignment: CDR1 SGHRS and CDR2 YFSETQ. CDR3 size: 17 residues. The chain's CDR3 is CASSSNMDKGYNYGYTF. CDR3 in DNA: TGCGCCAGCAGCTCGAACATGGATAAGGGGTATAACTATGGCTACACCTTC.

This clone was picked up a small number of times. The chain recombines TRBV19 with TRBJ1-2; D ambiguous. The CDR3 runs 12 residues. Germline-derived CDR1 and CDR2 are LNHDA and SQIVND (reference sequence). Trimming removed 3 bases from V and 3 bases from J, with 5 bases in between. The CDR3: CASSIRDYGYTF. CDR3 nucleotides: TGTGCCAGTAGTATTCGGGACTATGGCTACACCTTC.

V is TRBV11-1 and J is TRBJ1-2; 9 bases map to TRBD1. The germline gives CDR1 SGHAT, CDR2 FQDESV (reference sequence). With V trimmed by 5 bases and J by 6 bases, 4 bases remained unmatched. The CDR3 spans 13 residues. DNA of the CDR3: TGTGCCAGCAGCGGGCGACAGGGGGATGGCTACACCTTC. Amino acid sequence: CASSGRQGDGYTF.

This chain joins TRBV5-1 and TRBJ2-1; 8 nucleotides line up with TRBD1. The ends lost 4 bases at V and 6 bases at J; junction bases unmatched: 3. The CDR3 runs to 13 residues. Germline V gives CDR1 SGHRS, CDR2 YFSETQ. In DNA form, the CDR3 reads TGCGCCAGCAGCCCGGGACAGGCCAATGAGCAGTTCTTC. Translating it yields CASSPGQANEQFF.

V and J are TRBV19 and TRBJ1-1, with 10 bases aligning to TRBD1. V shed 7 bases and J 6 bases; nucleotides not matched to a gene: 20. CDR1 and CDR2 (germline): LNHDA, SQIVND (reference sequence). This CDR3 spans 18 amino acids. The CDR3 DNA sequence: TGTGCCAGTACCCCCCCGTTTGGGGACAGGGGTACTTTTCCTGAAGCTTTCTTT. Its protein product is CASTPPFGDRGTFPEAFF.

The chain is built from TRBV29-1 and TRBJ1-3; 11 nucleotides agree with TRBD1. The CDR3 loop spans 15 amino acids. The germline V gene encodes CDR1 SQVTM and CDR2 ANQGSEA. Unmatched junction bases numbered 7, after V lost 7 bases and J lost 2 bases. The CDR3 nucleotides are TGCAGCGCCTCTACGGGACAGGGGGCTGGAAACACCATATATTTT. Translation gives CSASTGQGAGNTIYF.

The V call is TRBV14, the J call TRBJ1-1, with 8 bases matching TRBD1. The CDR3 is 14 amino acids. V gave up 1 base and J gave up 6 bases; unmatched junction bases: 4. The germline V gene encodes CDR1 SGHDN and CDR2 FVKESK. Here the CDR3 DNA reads TGTGCCAGCAGCCAAGCCACAGGGGGAGCTGAAGCTTTCTTT. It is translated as CASSQATGGAEAFF.

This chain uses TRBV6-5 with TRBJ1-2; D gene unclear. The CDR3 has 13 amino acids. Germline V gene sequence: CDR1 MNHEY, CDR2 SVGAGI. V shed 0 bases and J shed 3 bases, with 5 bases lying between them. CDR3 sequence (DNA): TGTGCCAGCAGTTACTCGACTGACTATGGCTACACCTTC. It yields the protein CASSYSTDYGYTF.

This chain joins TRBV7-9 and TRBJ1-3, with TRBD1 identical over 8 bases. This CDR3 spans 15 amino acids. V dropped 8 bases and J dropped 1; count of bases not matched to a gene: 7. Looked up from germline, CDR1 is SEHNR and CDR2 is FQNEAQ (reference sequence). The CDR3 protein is CASSQGGLSGNTIYF. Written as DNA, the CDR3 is TGTGCCAGCTCACAGGGGGGTTTATCTGGAAACACCATATATTTT.

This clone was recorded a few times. This CDR3 is CASSAAPDISNQPQHF. As DNA, the CDR3 is TGTGCCAGCAGCGCTGCACCGGACATCAGCAATCAGCCCCAGCATTTT. The chain has TRBV9 and TRBJ1-5; a possible D gene is TRBD1 (5 bases). The CDR3 has 16 residues. The germline CDR1 and CDR2 sequences are SGDLS and YYNGEE. Trimming removed 3 bases at V and 1 base at J, with 14 bases between.

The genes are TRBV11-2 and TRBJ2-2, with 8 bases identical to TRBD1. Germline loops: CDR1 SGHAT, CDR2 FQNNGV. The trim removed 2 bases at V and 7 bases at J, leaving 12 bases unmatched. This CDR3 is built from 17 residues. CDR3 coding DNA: TGTGCCAGCAGCTTAATATCGCCAGGGGGCACGGGCGGGGAGCTGTTTTTT. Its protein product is CASSLISPGGTGGELFF.

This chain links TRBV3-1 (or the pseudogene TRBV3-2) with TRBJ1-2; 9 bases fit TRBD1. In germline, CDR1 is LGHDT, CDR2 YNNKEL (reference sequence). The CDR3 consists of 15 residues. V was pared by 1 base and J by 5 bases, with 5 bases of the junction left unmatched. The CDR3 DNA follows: TGTGCCAGCAGCCAAGGTGGGGGACAGGGTTATGGCTACACCTTC. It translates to CASSQGGGQGYGYTF.

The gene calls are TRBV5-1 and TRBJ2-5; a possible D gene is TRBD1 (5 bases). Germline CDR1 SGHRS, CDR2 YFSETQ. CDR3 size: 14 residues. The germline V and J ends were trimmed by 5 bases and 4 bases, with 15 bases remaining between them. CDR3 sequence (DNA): TGCGCCAGCAGTGGGGCCATAAGGACAGAGACCCAGTACTTC. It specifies CASSGAIRTETQYF.

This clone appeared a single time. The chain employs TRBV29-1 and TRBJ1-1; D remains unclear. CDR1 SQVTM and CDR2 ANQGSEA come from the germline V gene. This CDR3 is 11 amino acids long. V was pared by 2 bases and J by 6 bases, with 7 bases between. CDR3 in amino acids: CSVERSSEAFF. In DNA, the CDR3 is TGCAGCGTTGAACGGAGTTCTGAAGCTTTCTTT.

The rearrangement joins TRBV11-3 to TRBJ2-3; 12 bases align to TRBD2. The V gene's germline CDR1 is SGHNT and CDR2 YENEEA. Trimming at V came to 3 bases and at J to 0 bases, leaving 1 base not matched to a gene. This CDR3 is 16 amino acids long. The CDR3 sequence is CASSFGLAGSTDTQYF. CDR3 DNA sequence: TGTGCCAGCAGCTTCGGACTAGCGGGGAGCACAGATACGCAGTATTTT. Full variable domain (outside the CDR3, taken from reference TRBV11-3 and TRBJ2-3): EAGVVQSPRYKIIEKKQPVAFWCNPISGHNTLYWYLQNLGQGPELLIRYENEEAVDDSQLPKDRFSAERLKGVDSTLKIQPAELGDSAVYLCASSFGLAGSTDTQYFGPGTRLTVL.

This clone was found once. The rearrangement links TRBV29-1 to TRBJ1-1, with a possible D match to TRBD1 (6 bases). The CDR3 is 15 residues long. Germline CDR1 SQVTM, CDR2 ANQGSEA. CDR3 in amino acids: CSDLARGGMNTEAFF. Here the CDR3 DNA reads TGCAGTGACTTGGCCAGGGGTGGTATGAACACTGAAGCTTTCTTT.

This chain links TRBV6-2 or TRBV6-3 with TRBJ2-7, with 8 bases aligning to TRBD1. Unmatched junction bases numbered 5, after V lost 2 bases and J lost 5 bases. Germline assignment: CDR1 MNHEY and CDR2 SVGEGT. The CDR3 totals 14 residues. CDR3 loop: CASSYRDRGHEQYF. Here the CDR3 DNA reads TGTGCCAGCAGTTACCGTGACAGGGGACACGAGCAGTACTTC.

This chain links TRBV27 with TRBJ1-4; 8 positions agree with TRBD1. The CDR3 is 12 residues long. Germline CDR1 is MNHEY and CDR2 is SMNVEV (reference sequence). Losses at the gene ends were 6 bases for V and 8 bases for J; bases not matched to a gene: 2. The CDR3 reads CASRGQGEKLFF. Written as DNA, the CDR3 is TGTGCCAGCAGAGGACAGGGAGAAAAACTGTTTTTT.

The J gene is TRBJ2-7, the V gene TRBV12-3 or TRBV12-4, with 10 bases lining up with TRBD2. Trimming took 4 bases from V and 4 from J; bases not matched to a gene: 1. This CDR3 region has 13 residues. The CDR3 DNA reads TGTGCCAGCAGTTGGACTAGCGGTTACGAGCAGTACTTC. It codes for CASSWTSGYEQYF.

Here the CDR3 DNA reads TGTGCCAGCAGTTCCTATTCCCCCGGGGAGCTGTTTTTT. Its protein product is CASSSYSPGELFF. The V gene is TRBV12-3 or TRBV12-4, the J gene TRBJ2-2; the D is unclear. V was shortened by 4 bases and J by 6 bases, with 9 bases between the two germline ends. The CDR3 contains 13 residues.

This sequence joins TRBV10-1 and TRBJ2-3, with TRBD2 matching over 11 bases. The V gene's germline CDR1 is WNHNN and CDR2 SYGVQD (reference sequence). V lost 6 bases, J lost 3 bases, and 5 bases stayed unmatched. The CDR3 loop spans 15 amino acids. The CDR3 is CASSTGTSGTDTQYF. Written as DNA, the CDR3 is TGCGCCAGCAGCACCGGGACTAGCGGAACAGATACGCAGTATTTT.

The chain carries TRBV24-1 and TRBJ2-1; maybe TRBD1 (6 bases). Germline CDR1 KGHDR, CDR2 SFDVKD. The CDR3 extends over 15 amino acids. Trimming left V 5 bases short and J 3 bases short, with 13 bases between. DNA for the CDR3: TGTGCCACCAGTGGTCGGGACACCAACTACAATGAGCAGTTCTTC. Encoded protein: CATSGRDTNYNEQFF.

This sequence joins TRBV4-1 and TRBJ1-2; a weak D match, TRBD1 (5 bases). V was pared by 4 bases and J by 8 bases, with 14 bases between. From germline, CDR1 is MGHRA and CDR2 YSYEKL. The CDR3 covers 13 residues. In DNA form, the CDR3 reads TGCGCCAGCAGCCCCGGCGGGGGGGGAGGCTACACCTTC. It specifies CASSPGGGGGYTF.

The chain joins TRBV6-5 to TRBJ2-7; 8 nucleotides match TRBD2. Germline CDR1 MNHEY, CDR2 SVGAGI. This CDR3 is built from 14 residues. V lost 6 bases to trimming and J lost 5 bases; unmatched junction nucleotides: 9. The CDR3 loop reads CASSRAGGGHEQYF. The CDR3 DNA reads TGTGCCAGCAGCCGGGCCGGGGGGGGCCACGAGCAGTACTTC.

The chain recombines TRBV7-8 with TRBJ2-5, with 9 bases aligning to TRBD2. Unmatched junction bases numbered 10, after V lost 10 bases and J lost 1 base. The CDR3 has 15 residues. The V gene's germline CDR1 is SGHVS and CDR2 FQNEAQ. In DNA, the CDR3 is TGTGCCACCCAACCCGCGGGGGGGGGCCAAGAGACCCAGTACTTC. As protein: CATQPAGGGQETQYF.

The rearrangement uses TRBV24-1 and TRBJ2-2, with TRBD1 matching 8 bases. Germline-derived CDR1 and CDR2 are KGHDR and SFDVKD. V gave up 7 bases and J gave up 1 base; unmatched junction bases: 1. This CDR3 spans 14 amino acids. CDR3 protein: CATRGQVNTGELFF. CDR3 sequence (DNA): TGTGCCACCAGGGGACAGGTGAACACCGGGGAGCTGTTTTTT.

CDR3 nucleotide sequence: TGTGCCAGCAGCCGTACATTAGCTACACATACATATAATTCACCCCTCCACTTT. It yields the protein CASSRTLATHTYNSPLHF. The chain has TRBV21-1 and TRBJ1-6. TRBV21-1 is a recognized pseudogene. The CDR3 runs to 18 residues.

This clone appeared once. The CDR3 sequence: CASSEGGGSVGELFF. The CDR3 DNA reads as TGTGCCAGCAGTGAAGGAGGGGGCTCAGTCGGGGAGCTGTTTTTT. This sequence joins TRBV2 and TRBJ2-2; the match to TRBD1 covers 7 bases. With V trimmed by 1 base and J by 7 bases, 6 bases remained unmatched. This CDR3 is 15 amino acids long. Germline lookup yields CDR1 SNHLY and CDR2 FYNNEI.

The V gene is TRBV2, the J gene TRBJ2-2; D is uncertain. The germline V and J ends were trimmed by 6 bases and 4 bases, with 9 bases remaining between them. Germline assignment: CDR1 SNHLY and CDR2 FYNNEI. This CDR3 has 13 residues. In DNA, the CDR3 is TGTGCCAGCAGGGCGGAATTCACCGGGGAGCTGTTTTTT. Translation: CASRAEFTGELFF.